Listed below are T cell receptor beta chains from one sample, sequenced in a study of blood T cell repertoires in COVID-19. Produced via immunoSEQ multiplex PCR; TCRdb's table is partial and in-frame only. The data show a few hundred thousand clones, about 86% seen once. Material for sequencing was peripheral blood. The receptor source for this set is a man in his 60s with acute or convalescent COVID-19. Each CDR3 is given with its conserved first and last residue.

V gene: TRBV7-9; J gene: TRBJ1-6; CDR3 protein: CASSYQTDSITYSPLHF
V gene: TRBV2; J gene: TRBJ2-3; CDR3 protein: CASSPRQGGTDTQYF
V gene: TRBV6-5; J gene: TRBJ1-6; CDR3 protein: CASSYHVDRANSPLHF
V gene: TRBV23-1; J gene: TRBJ2-5; CDR3 protein: CASSQFAGITRETQYF
V gene: TRBV27; J gene: TRBJ2-1; CDR3 protein: CASSQNGAYNEQFF
V gene: TRBV7-6; J gene: TRBJ2-5; CDR3 protein: CASSLAAGYQETQYF
V gene: TRBV28; J gene: TRBJ1-5; CDR3 protein: CASSFPGSNQPQHF
V gene: TRBV27; J gene: TRBJ2-5; CDR3 protein: CASSPRAGVGSRLHQETQYF
V gene: TRBV29-1; J gene: TRBJ2-5; CDR3 protein: CSVSAGQETQYF
V gene: TRBV5-8; J gene: TRBJ2-7; CDR3 protein: CASSRTTHSYEQYF
V gene: TRBV6-5; J gene: TRBJ1-5; CDR3 protein: CASRALTGAKQPQHF
V gene: TRBV19; J gene: TRBJ2-1; CDR3 protein: CASTPRSPSGNGEQFF
V gene: TRBV5-1; J gene: TRBJ1-4; CDR3 protein: CASSTSTGTGTVRGLFF
V gene: TRBV15; J gene: TRBJ2-7; CDR3 protein: CATSRGKGPHEQYF
V gene: TRBV6-1; J gene: TRBJ2-3; CDR3 protein: CASSESRGDTQYF
V gene: TRBV18; J gene: TRBJ2-6; CDR3 protein: CASSLGQLGANVLTF
V gene: TRBV29-1; J gene: TRBJ1-1; CDR3 protein: CSALRGGGTEAFF
V gene: TRBV30; J gene: TRBJ1-1; CDR3 protein: CAWGSRNTEAFF
V gene: TRBV6-5; J gene: TRBJ1-1; CDR3 protein: CASSSSRIAKSEAFF
V gene: TRBV7-2; J gene: TRBJ1-5; CDR3 protein: CASSFAGTGVNQPQHF
V gene: TRBV28; J gene: TRBJ2-1; CDR3 protein: CASSRGLAGNEQFF
V gene: TRBV28; J gene: TRBJ2-7; CDR3 protein: CASSLAREVDEQYF
V gene: TRBV19; J gene: TRBJ2-3; CDR3 protein: CASSRTTGISTDTQYF
V gene: TRBV6-2/TRBV6-3; J gene: TRBJ2-7; CDR3 protein: CASSSRPEGQYF
V gene: TRBV6-5; J gene: TRBJ2-7; CDR3 protein: CASSLGLQAEQYF
V gene: TRBV28; J gene: TRBJ2-2; CDR3 protein: CASRGPGDRTSGSRRTGELFF
V gene: TRBV29-1; J gene: TRBJ2-4; CDR3 protein: CSVEEGLLAKNIQYF
V gene: TRBV6-2/TRBV6-3; J gene: TRBJ1-5; CDR3 protein: CASSGQVLNQPQHF
V gene: TRBV27; J gene: TRBJ2-2; CDR3 protein: CASKVGGPWTGELFF